One and the same sample provided the 10 T cell receptor beta chains below, sequenced in a study of blood T cell repertoires in COVID-19. Sequencing used immunoSEQ multiplex PCR; TCRdb keeps in-frame clones, though not all of them. Here the sample spans 130,000 to 150,000 clones, about 80% being singletons. Specimen: PBMCs or T cells enriched from blood (not recorded which). All receptors derive from a man aged 50 or older who had recovered from COVID-19.

The gene calls are TRBV7-2 and TRBJ1-1, with TRBD1 identical over 8 bases. The CDR3 length is 14 residues. From germline, CDR1 is SGHTA and CDR2 FQGNSA. V gave up 5 bases and J gave up 1 base; unmatched junction bases: 3. The CDR3 here is CASSVGQGNTEAFF. The CDR3 DNA follows: TGTGCCAGCAGCGTTGGACAGGGGAACACTGAAGCTTTCTTT.

The V and J genes are TRBV6-2 or TRBV6-3 and TRBJ1-2; 9 bases line up with TRBD1. Germline V gene data show CDR1 as MNHEY and CDR2 as SVGEGT. Losses at the gene ends were 0 bases for V and 6 bases for J; bases not matched to a gene: 5. The CDR3 consists of 15 residues. In DNA form, the CDR3 reads TGTGCCAGCAGTTACTCCGGACAGGGGAGGAATGGCTACACCTTC. As protein: CASSYSGQGRNGYTF.

The chain uses TRBV2 and TRBJ2-2; 7 bases are shared with TRBD1. V trimming: 5 bases; J trimming: 5 bases; junction bases outside the gene matches: 5. The CDR3 is 14 residues long. CDR1 is SNHLY and CDR2 is FYNNEI in the germline V gene. The CDR3 DNA follows: TGTGCCAGCAGTCCCCGGGACAGAACCGGGGAGCTGTTTTTT. Protein product: CASSPRDRTGELFF.

V gene TRBV18 combines with J gene TRBJ2-3; the D is unclear. CDR1 KGHSH and CDR2 LQKENI come from the germline V gene. The CDR3 covers 17 residues. V lost 2 bases, J lost 1 base, and 16 bases lay in between. CDR3 bases: TGTGCCAGCTCACCATATTTAGCCTTGAGTGGCACAGATACGCAGTATTTT. It translates to CASSPYLALSGTDTQYF.

The V and J genes are TRBV6-5 and TRBJ2-4; 8 bases line up with TRBD1. The germline V gene encodes CDR1 MNHEY and CDR2 SVGAGI. The J segment lost 2 bases and the V segment lost 6 bases, leaving 6 bases of the junction unmatched. The CDR3 is made up of 15 amino acids. CDR3: CASRGQGATKNIQYF. CDR3 nucleotides: TGTGCCAGCAGAGGGCAGGGGGCGACCAAAAACATTCAGTACTTC.

The count of this clone is one. J is TRBJ1-5 and V is TRBV28; unclear D gene. The V gene's germline CDR1 is MDHEN and CDR2 SYDVKM. V was trimmed by 7 bases and J by 5 bases, leaving 15 bases between them. CDR3 length: 14 amino acids. The DNA for the CDR3 is TGTGCCAGCATCAGTCCAAGAGGAGATCAGCCCCAGCATTTT. Its protein is CASISPRGDQPQHF.

The chain uses TRBV27 and TRBJ1-2; D not certain. This CDR3 is 13 amino acids long. V lost 3 bases, J lost 3 bases, and 8 bases lay in between. Germline values: CDR1 MNHEY, CDR2 SMNVEV (reference sequence). The CDR3 nucleotides are TGTGCCAGCAGTTTCGCGGGCGACTATGGCTACACCTTC. Translated, it gives CASSFAGDYGYTF.

This clone was detected a few times. At one boundary the junction diverges from the germline segment, which might be a read error. V is TRBV29-1 and J is TRBJ1-5; D might be TRBD1 (5 bases). The CDR3 length is 15 residues. From germline, CDR1 is SQVTM and CDR2 ANQGSEA. CDR3: CSVEAGEGGNQPQHF. CDR3 DNA: TGCAGCGTCGAAGCGGGGGAAGGGGGCAATCAGCCCCAGCATTTT.

This sequence joins TRBV7-9 and TRBJ2-2; 8 positions agree with TRBD1. Germline CDR1 and CDR2: SEHNR and FQNEAQ (reference sequence). The CDR3 has 16 amino acids. V lost 5 bases to trimming and J lost 2 bases; unmatched junction nucleotides: 7. The CDR3 DNA reads TGTGCCAGCAGCCCGATCAGGGGGCCCAACACCGGGGAGCTGTTTTTT. Protein: CASSPIRGPNTGELFF.

This clone was detected a few times. The rearrangement links TRBV7-3 to TRBJ1-1; 7 nucleotides agree with TRBD1. CDR1 and CDR2 (germline): SGHTA, FQGTGA. The V and J ends lost 3 bases and 11 bases, in that order; junction bases with no gene match: 9. The CDR3 contains 13 residues. CDR3 sequence reads: CASSLRQGGHAFF. The CDR3 coding sequence is TGTGCCAGCAGCTTGAGACAGGGAGGTCATGCTTTCTTT. Full variable domain (outside the CDR3, taken from reference TRBV7-3 and TRBJ1-1): GAGVSQTPSNKVTEKGKYVELRCDPISGHTALYWYRQSLGQGPEFLIYFQGTGAADDSGLPNDRFFAVRPEGSVSTLKIQRTERGDSAVYLCASSLRQGGHAFFGQGTRLTVV.